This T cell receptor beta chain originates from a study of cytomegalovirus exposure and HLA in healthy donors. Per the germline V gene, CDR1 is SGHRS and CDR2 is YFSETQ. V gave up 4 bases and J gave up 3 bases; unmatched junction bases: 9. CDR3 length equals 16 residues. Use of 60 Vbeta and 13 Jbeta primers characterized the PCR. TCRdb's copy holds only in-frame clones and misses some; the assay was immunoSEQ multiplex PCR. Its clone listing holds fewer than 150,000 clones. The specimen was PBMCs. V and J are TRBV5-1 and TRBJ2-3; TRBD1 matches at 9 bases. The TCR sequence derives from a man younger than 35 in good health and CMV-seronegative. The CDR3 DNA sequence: TGCGCCAGCAGCCTCTATGGGACAGGGAATACAGATACGCAGTATTTT. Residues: CASSLYGTGNTDTQYF.